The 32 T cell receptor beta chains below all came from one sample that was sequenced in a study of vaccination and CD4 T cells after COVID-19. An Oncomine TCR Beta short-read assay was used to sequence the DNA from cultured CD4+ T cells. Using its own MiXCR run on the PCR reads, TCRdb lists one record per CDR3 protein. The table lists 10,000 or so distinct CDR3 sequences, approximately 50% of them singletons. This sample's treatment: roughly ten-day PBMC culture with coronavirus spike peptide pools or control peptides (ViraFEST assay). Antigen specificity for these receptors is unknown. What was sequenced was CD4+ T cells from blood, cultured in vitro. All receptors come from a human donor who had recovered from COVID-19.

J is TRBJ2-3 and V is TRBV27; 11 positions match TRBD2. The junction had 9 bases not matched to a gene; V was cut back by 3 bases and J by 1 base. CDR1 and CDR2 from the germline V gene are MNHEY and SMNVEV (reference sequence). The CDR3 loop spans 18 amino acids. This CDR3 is CASSFSGRALVGTDTQYF. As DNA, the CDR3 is TGTGCCAGCAGTTTTAGCGGGAGGGCCCTCGTCGGCACAGATACGCAGTATTTT.

The DNA for the CDR3 is TGTCCAACCTCCGGGGAGCTGTTTTTT. Amino acids: CPTSGELFF. This chain uses TRBV6-8 with TRBJ2-2; D is ambiguous. The length of the CDR3 is 9 residues. The germline CDR1 and CDR2 sequences are MNHGY and SAAAGT.

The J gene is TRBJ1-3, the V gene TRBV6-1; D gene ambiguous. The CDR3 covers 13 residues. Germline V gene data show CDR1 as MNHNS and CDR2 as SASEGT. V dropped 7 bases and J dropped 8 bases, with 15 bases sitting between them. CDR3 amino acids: CASTHPARDTIYF. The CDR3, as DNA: TGTGCCAGCACGCATCCCGCGAGGGACACCATATATTTT.

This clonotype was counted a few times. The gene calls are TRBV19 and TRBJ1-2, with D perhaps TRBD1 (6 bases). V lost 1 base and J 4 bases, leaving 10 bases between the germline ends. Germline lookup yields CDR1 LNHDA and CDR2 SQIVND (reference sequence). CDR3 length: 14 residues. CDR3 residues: CASSIGKQGYGYTF. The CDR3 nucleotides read TGTGCCAGTAGTATAGGAAAACAGGGCTATGGCTACACCTTC.

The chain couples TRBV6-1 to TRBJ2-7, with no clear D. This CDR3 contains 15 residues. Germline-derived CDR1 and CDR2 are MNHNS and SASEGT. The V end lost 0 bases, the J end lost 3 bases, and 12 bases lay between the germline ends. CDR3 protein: CASSEANLSDYEQYF. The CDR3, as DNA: TGTGCCAGCAGTGAAGCGAATCTCTCAGACTACGAGCAGTACTTC.

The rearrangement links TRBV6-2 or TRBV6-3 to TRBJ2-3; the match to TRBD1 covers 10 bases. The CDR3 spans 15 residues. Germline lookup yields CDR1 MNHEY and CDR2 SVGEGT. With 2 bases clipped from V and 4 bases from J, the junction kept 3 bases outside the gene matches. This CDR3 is CASSYVDRGSDTQYF. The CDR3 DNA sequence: TGTGCCAGCAGTTACGTGGACAGGGGGTCAGATACGCAGTATTTT.

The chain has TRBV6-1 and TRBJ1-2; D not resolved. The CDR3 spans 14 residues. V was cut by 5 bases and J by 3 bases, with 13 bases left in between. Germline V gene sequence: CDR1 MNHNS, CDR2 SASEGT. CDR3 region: CASSKSRSYYGYTF. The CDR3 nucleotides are TGTGCCAGCAGTAAATCAAGGAGCTACTATGGCTACACCTTC.

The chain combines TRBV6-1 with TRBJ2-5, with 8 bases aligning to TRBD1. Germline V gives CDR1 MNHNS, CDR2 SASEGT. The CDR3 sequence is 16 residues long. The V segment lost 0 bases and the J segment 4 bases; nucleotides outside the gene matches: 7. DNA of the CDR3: TGTGCCAGCAGTGAAGCTGGAGGCAGGGGGCCAGAGACCCAGTACTTC. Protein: CASSEAGGRGPETQYF.

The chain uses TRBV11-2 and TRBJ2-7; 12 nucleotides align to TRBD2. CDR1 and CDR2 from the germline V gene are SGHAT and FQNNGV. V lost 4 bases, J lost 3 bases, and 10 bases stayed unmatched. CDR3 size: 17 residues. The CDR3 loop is CASSSTGWTSGNYEQYF. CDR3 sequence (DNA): TGTGCCAGCAGCTCTACCGGCTGGACTAGCGGGAACTACGAGCAGTACTTC.

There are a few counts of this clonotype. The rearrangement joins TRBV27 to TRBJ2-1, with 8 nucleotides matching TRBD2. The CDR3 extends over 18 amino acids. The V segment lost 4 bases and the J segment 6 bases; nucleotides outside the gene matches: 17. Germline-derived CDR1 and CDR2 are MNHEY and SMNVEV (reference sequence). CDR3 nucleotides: TGTGCCAGCAGTTCCCTACAACCCTGGACTAGCCGGGGCAATGAGCAGTTCTTC. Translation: CASSSLQPWTSRGNEQFF.

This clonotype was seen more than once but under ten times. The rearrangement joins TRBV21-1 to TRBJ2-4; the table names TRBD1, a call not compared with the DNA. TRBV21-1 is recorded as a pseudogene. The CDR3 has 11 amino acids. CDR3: CAMRQGNIQYF. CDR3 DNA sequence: TGTGCCATGAGACAGGGAAACATTCAGTACTTC.

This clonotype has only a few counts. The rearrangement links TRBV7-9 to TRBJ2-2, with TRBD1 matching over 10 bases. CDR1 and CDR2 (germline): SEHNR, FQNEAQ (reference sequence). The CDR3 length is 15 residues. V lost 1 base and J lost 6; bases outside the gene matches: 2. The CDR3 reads CASSLGTGGSGELFF. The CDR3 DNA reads TGTGCCAGCAGCTTAGGGACAGGGGGATCCGGGGAGCTGTTTTTT.

Here the CDR3 DNA reads TGTGCCAGCAGCGGTATTCGGGGGACTGAGTACGAGCAGTACTTC. It translates to CASSGIRGTEYEQYF. The chain combines TRBV2 with TRBJ2-7, with D possibly being TRBD2 (6 bases). V lost 6 bases to trimming and J lost 4 bases, with 19 bases between them. Germline CDR1 and CDR2: SNHLY and FYNNEI. CDR3 size: 15 residues.

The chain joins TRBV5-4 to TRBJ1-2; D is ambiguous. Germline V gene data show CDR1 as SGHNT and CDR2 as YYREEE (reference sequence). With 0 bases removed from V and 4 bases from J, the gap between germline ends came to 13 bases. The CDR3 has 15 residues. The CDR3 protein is CASSLDPLSGYGYTF. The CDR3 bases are TGTGCCAGCAGCTTGGATCCTCTTTCAGGCTATGGCTACACCTTC.

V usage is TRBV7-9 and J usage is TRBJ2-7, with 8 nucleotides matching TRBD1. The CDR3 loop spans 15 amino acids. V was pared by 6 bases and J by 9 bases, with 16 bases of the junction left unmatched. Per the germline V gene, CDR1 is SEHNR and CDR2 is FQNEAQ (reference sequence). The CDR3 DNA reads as TGTGCCAGCAGAGACCCCGGGACAGGCCATTCGGTGCAGTACTTC. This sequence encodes CASRDPGTGHSVQYF.

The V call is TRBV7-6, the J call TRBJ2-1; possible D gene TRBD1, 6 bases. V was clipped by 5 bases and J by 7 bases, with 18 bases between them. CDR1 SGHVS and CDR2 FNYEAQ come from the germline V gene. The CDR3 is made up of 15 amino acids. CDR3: CASSRDRWLWNEQFF. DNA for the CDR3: TGTGCCAGCAGCCGAGACAGGTGGCTTTGGAATGAGCAGTTCTTC.

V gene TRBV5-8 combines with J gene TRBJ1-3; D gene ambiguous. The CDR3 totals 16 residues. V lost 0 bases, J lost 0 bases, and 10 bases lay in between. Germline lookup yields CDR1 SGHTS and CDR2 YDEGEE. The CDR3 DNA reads TGTGCCAGCAGCTTGGGGTCCCTGAGCTCTGGAAACACCATATATTTT. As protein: CASSLGSLSSGNTIYF.

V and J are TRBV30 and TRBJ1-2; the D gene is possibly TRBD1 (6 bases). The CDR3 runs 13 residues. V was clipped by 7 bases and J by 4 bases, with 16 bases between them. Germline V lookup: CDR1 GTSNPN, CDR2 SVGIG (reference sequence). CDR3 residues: CAFSTGYVYGYTF. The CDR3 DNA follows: TGTGCCTTTTCTACAGGGTATGTCTATGGCTACACCTTC.

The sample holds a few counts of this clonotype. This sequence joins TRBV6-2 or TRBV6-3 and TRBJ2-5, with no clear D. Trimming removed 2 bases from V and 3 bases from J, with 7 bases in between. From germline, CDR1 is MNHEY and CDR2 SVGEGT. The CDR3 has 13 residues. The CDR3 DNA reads TGTGCCAGCAGTTACGTTGGGGAAGAGACCCAGTACTTC. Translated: CASSYVGEETQYF.

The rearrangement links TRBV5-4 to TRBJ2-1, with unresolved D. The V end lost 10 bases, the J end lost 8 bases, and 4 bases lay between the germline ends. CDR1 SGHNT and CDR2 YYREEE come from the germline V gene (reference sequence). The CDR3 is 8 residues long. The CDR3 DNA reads TGTGCCTGGGATGAGCAGTTCTTC. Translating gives CAWDEQFF.

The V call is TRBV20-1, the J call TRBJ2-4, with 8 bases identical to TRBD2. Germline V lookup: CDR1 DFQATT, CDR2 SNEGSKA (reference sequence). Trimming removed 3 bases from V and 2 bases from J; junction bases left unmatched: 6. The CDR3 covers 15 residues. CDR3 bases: TGCAGTGCTAGTTTCGGGGGGGCCACCAAAAACATTCAGTACTTC. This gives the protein CSASFGGATKNIQYF.

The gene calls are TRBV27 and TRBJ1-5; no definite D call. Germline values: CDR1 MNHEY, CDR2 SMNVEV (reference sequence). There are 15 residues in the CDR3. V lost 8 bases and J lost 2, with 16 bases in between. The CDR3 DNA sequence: TGTGCCAGCTGCAAACTTGGTAGGGGCAATCAGCCCCAGCATTTT. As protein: CASCKLGRGNQPQHF.

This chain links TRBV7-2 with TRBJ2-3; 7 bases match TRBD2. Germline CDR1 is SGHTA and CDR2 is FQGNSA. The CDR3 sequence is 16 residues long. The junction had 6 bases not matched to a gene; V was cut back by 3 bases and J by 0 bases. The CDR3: CASSFPRTRSTDTQYF. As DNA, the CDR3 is TGTGCCAGCAGCTTTCCACGGACTAGGAGCACAGATACGCAGTATTTT.

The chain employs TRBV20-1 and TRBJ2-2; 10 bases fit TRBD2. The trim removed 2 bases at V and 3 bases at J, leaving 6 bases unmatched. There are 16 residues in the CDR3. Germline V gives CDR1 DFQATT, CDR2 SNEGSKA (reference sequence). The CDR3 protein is CSARLRTSGYTGELFF. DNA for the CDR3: TGCAGTGCTAGACTTCGGACTAGCGGATACACCGGGGAGCTGTTTTTT.

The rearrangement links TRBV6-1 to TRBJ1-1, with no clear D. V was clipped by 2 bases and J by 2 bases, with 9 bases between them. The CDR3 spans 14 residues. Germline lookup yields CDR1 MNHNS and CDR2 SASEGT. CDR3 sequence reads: CASSELAKNTEAFF. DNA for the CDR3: TGTGCCAGCAGTGAATTGGCGAAAAACACTGAAGCTTTCTTT.

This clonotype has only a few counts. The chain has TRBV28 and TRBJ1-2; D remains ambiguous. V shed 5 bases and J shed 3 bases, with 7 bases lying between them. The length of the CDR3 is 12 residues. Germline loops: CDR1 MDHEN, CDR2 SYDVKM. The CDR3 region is CASSLRDYGYTF. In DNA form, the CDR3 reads TGTGCCAGCAGTCTTCGAGACTATGGCTACACCTTC.

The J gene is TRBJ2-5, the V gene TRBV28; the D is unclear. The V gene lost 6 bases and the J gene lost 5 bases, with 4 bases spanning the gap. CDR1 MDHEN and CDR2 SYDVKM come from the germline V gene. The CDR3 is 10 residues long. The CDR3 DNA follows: TGTGCCAGCAGCGGGGAGACCCAGTACTTC. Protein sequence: CASSGETQYF. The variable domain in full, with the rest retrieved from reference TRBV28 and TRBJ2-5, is DVKVTQSSRYLVKRTGEKVFLECVQDMDHENMFWYRQDPGLGLRLIYFSYDVKMKEKGDIPEGYSVSREKKERFSLILESASTNQTSMYLCASSGETQYFGPGTRLLVL.

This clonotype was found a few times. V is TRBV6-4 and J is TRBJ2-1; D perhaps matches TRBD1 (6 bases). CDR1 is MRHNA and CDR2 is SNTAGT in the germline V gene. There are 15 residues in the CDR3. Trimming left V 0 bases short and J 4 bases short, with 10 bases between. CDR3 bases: TGTGCCAGCAGTGACTCCTTGGACAGTTACAATGAGCAGTTCTTC. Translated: CASSDSLDSYNEQFF.

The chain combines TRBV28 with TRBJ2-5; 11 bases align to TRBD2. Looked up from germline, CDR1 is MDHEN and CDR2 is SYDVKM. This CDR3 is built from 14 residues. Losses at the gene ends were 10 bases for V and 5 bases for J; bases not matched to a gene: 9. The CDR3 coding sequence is TGTGCCACCGTTAGCGGGAGGGCTGGGGAGACCCAGTACTTC. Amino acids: CATVSGRAGETQYF.

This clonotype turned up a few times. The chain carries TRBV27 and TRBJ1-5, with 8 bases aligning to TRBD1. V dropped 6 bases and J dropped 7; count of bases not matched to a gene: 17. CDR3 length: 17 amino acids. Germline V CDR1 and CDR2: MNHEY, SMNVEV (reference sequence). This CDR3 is CASRPNPTGVVGQPQHF. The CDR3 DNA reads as TGTGCCAGCAGACCTAATCCGACAGGGGTTGTTGGGCAGCCCCAGCATTTT.

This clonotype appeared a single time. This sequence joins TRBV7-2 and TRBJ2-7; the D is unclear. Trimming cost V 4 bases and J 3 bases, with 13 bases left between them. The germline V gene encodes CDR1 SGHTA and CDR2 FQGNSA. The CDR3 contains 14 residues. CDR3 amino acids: CASSSGSILYEQYF. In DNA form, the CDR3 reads TGTGCCAGCAGCTCCGGGTCCATCCTCTACGAGCAGTACTTC.

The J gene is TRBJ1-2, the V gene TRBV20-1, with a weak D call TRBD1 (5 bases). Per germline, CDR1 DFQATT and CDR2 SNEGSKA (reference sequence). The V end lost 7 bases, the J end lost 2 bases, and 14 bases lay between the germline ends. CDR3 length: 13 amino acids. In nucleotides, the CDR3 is TGCAGTGGAAGGGGACGGCTAAACTATGGCTACACCTTC. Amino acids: CSGRGRLNYGYTF.